This TCR beta chain derives from a study of beta chain features in type 1 diabetes. Study background: Age, gender, cell numbers and subset yield matched between patients and controls.

There are a few counts of this clone. Its target is unknown. The authors reverse transcribed all of the isolated RNA, so sequencing captured expressed TCRB transcripts. The table came from immunoSEQ multiplex PCR; TCRdb's copy has only in-frame clones and leaves some out. The table includes 900,000 or so clones, about 17% detected once. Study-wide results and limits: Lower insertion and higher deletion counts appeared at VDJ junctions in type 1 diabetes patients. Patients' naive, central memory and Treg TCRB repertoires seemed closer to one another than those of healthy donors.

Germline assignment: CDR1 SGHNT and CDR2 YYREEE (reference sequence). The CDR3 consists of 17 residues. Germline trimming cut 4 bases from V and 2 bases from J; bases unmatched to any gene: 9. The source of this sequence is a woman between 18 and 29 years old in good health. The chain employs TRBV5-4 and TRBJ2-3; TRBD2 matches 11 bases. Source material: naive CD4+ T cells from blood. The DNA of the CDR3 is TGTGCCAGCAGCGGTAGCGGGAGGGCCCTAATCACAGATACGCAGTATTTT. This codes for CASSGSGRALITDTQYF.